The rows below give T cell receptor beta chains drawn from one sample of a study of shared clonotypes between healthy human individuals. Produced via immunoSEQ multiplex PCR; TCRdb's table is partial and in-frame only. The table shows approximately 2,200,000 clones, with approximately 94% occurring only once. Sequences were obtained from naive CD8+ T cells from PBMCs. All receptors come from a man between 18 and 29 years old in good health. Some clones in this sample may be carry-over from other donors' samples. Both conserved end residues are part of each CDR3. The order of the fields is clone size, V gene, J gene, D gene, CDR3 protein, CDR3 DNA. D genes are given only for firm matches. Only some rows state a clone size, as once, few, many or a class for expanded clones.

NA	TRBV6-5	TRBJ1-1	NA	CASCEGYGREAFF	TGTGCCAGCTGTGAGGGCTACGGTCGTGAAGCTTTCTTT
NA	TRBV30	TRBJ2-7	NA	CAWSVWRDEQYF	TGTGCCTGGAGTGTGTGGCGGGACGAGCAGTACTTC
NA	TRBV5-5	TRBJ2-7	NA	CASSLRDTTYEQYF	TGTGCCAGCAGCTTAAGGGACACGACCTACGAGCAGTACTTC
NA	TRBV25-1	TRBJ2-5	TRBD2	CASSESGGRASAVETQYF	TGTGCCAGCAGTGAATCGGGCGGGAGGGCGTCGGCGGTGGAGACCCAGTACTTC
NA	TRBV4-2	TRBJ2-2	NA	CASSQDRYEQRTGELFF	TGTGCCAGCAGCCAAGACCGGTACGAGCAGCGCACCGGGGAGCTGTTTTTT
NA	TRBV7-9	TRBJ2-3	NA	CASSFQVWDTQYF	TGTGCCAGCAGCTTCCAAGTCTGGGATACGCAGTATTTT
NA	TRBV10-3	TRBJ2-5	NA	CAISESKVEETQYF	TGTGCCATCAGTGAGTCCAAGGTGGAAGAGACCCAGTACTTC
NA	TRBV9	TRBJ2-1	TRBD2	CASSVGGAGVEVEQFF	TGTGCCAGCAGCGTAGGAGGAGCGGGAGTTGAGGTTGAGCAGTTCTTC
NA	TRBV6-4	TRBJ1-3	TRBD1	CASSDSWDRGEVDTIYF	TGTGCCAGCAGTGACAGTTGGGACAGGGGGGAGGTTGACACCATATATTTT
NA	TRBV4-1	TRBJ1-4	NA	CASSQSGRFNEKLFF	TGCGCCAGCAGCCAGTCCGGCAGGTTTAATGAAAAACTGTTTTTT
NA	TRBV30	TRBJ1-6	TRBD1	CAWSVLGQGESPLHF	TGTGCCTGGAGTGTACTGGGGCAGGGGGAATCACCCCTCCACTTT
NA	TRBV5-4	TRBJ2-5	NA	CASEGPSETQYF	TGTGCCAGCGAGGGACCGTCAGAGACCCAGTACTTC
NA	TRBV6-5	TRBJ1-1	NA	CASRRTEEDTEAFF	TGTGCCAGCAGGAGGACAGAAGAGGACACTGAAGCTTTCTTT
NA	TRBV7-9	TRBJ2-7	TRBD2	CASSGSSGIPLYEQYF	TGTGCCAGCAGCGGATCTAGCGGGATCCCATTATACGAGCAGTACTTC
once	TRBV27	TRBJ2-5	NA	CASSFKDWGGGETQYF	TGTGCCAGCAGTTTTAAGGACTGGGGAGGGGGAGAGACCCAGTACTTC
NA	TRBV7-2	TRBJ2-1	TRBD2	CASSLTSGSYADEQFF	TGTGCCAGCAGCCTTACTAGCGGGAGTTACGCGGATGAGCAGTTCTTC
NA	TRBV30	TRBJ1-2	NA	CACTAGPPNYGYTF	TGTGCCTGCACTGCGGGTCCCCCTAACTATGGCTACACCTTC
NA	TRBV27	TRBJ2-3	TRBD2	CASNVKGSGRARSDTQYF	TGTGCCAGCAATGTCAAAGGTAGCGGGAGGGCCAGGTCAGATACGCAGTATTTT
NA	TRBV5-4	TRBJ2-3	NA	CASSLYGTRINTDTQYF	TGTGCCAGCAGCTTGTACGGGACGAGGATCAACACAGATACGCAGTATTTT
NA	TRBV15	TRBJ2-7	TRBD1	CATSTGTGAYEQYF	TGTGCCACCAGCACTGGGACAGGGGCCTACGAGCAGTACTTC
NA	TRBV5-4	TRBJ1-1	NA	CASFGRVNTEAFF	TGTGCCAGCTTTGGACGGGTGAACACTGAAGCTTTCTTT
few	TRBV11-2	TRBJ2-7	NA	CASSLGAGSYEQYF	TGTGCCAGCAGCTTAGGGGCAGGGTCCTACGAGCAGTACTTC
NA	TRBV5-1	TRBJ2-7	TRBD1	CASSQSGQTNYEQYF	TGCGCCAGCAGCCAATCGGGACAGACGAACTACGAGCAGTACTTC
NA	TRBV4-3	TRBJ2-2	TRBD1	CASSQDRGQGIAGELFF	TGCGCCAGCAGCCAAGATCGGGGACAGGGGATAGCGGGGGAGCTGTTTTTT
NA	TRBV6-1	TRBJ2-5	TRBD1	CASRMGQGEETQYF	TGTGCCAGCAGAATGGGTCAGGGGGAGGAGACCCAGTACTTC
NA	TRBV7-9	TRBJ2-7	NA	CASSLEDRSYEQYF	TGTGCCAGCAGCTTAGAAGACAGGAGTTACGAGCAGTACTTC
NA	TRBV11-2	TRBJ2-7	TRBD2	CASSLPGTNHEQYF	TGTGCCAGCAGCCTCCCCGGGACTAACCACGAGCAGTACTTC
NA	TRBV4-2	TRBJ1-5	NA	CASRGDSNQPQHF	TGTGCCAGCCGTGGGGACAGCAATCAGCCCCAGCATTTT